This TCR beta chain was sequenced for a study of blood T cell repertoires in COVID-19. Study overall: The United States, Italy and Spain supplied acute and convalescent COVID-19 samples.

CDR3 length equals 15 residues. V was pared by 3 bases and J by 4 bases, with 8 bases of the junction left unmatched. Germline CDR1 reads SGHRS; CDR2 reads YFSETQ. Cohort assignment relied on participant-reported clinical history. Symptom resolution, clearance, or two negative PCRs marked the recovered donors of Cohort 3. Profiling relied on immunoSEQ multiplex PCR, and the TCRdb table lists in-frame clones only, not all of them. The sample lists 180,000 or so clones; over 75% were seen once. J is TRBJ1-1 and V is TRBV5-1; 8 bases match TRBD1. The receptor's source is a man aged 45-60 years who had recovered from COVID-19. The sample comprised PBMCs or T cells enriched from blood (not recorded which). The CDR3 reads CASSYRQGRFTEAFF. The DNA of the CDR3 is TGCGCCAGCAGCTACCGACAGGGGCGGTTCACTGAAGCTTTCTTT.